This T cell receptor beta chain was sequenced during a study of neurological immune-mediated disorders (dated by TCRdb to the late 2010s). Regarding the complete study: Of the approximately 35 multiple sclerosis patients, some 30 had relapsing-remitting MS and 3 had secondary progressive MS. Using UMI-based sequencing, the study compared peripheral blood TCR-beta repertoires from patients with HTLV-I-associated myelopathy (HAM/TSP), patients with multiple sclerosis, and healthy controls. The 100 to 110 TCR-beta libraries covered PBMC samples along with longitudinal samples, technical triplicates, and paired sorted CD4+ and CD8+ T-cell subsets. Of the approximately 70 subjects in the cohort, roughly 14 were HAM/TSP patients, approximately 34 were multiple sclerosis patients, and some 20 were healthy controls. General findings and caveats noted by the study authors: TCR clonal expansion was highest in HAM/TSP patients and lowest in MS patients, with MS patients falling below even healthy controls. Phylogenetic analysis grouped repertoires from 18 of 34 MS patients into a cluster of related CDR3 sequences, suggesting a possible repertoire-level signature. No association of the MS cluster with clinical or MRI features was observed, and the need for larger cohorts was stated by the authors. No identical CDR3 amino acid sequences were shared among expanded clones across subjects, suggesting private TCR-beta repertoires in all groups.

Libraries from unsorted PBMCs were made from 2 million PBMCs kept in RNAlater at -80 degrees C until RNA extraction. Multiple sclerosis patients were enrolled in a US clinical protocol under which disease progression was evaluated by magnetic resonance imaging. Peripheral blood was subjected to Ficoll-Hypaque density gradient centrifugation to isolate PBMCs, which were then cryopreserved in liquid nitrogen. This clonotype was observed at least ten times. No cognate antigen has been identified for it. No much larger clone is present one base from it, and per-base qualities are unavailable. cDNA was synthesized by template-switch 5'RACE using a primer with a 10-nucleotide random unique molecular identifier that tagged each TCR transcript. Every sequencing run covered 15-18 subjects and yielded more than 160 million TCR-beta sequences. The RNeasy kit was used to extract total RNA. TCR-beta VDJ regions were amplified with primers for the TCR constant region and the 5'RACE anchor, using the KAPA Real-time Library Amplification kit. Sample indexes and Illumina adaptors were added in a first PCR, after which library yield was increased in a second PCR. After purification with Ampure beads, the TCR product of roughly 650 bp was size-selected on a 2% E-gel SizeSelection system. Before pooling, library quality was checked on a Bioanalyzer, concentration was measured with Qubit, and libraries were quantified with the Kapa Library Quantification kit. Libraries were sequenced paired-end 2 x 150 bp on an Illumina HiSeq 2500. To increase sequence diversity, 25-30% phiX was spiked into each library pool. In the paper's pipeline: The UMI-based MiGEC pipeline processed quality-filtered reads and removed over 85% of raw TCR sequences during error correction. IMGT germline references were used for alignment of VDJ genes, and clonotypes were defined by a unique CDR3 amino acid sequence together with V-J genes. Clonal expansion, Shannon diversity, and CDR3 relatedness (CalcPairwiseDistances, ClusterSamples) were evaluated with VDJtools, and phylogenetic trees were built with CLCbio workbench. A clone was classed as expanded if it had 8 or more unique UMIs, a cutoff based on coefficient-of-variation modelling across technical triplicates. TCRdb applied fastp at Q25 and MiXCR to the public reads, then kept only in-frame beta chains. Under each unique CDR3 protein, matching rows form one entry showing the most common genes and DNA. It is TCRdb's table, rather than the study itself, that gives the V and J calls and clone size. Recorded for this sample are approximately 59,000 distinct CDR3 sequences; about 5.2% of them occurred a single time. Clones ranked in the top ten supply about 6% of the sample.

This receptor was taken from a human donor with multiple sclerosis. The donor label of this sample is uncertain. Sample: PBMCs.

The CDR3 is CAISGAAGGSYEQYF. The DNA sequence is as follows: TGTGCCATCAGTGGGGCAGCGGGGGGTTCCTACGAGCAGTACTTC. Recombination connected TRBV10-3 to TRBJ2-7; TRBD2 matches 9 bases in the middle. There are 15 amino acids in the CDR3, from cysteine to phenylalanine inclusive. The read is trimmed to its CDR3 DNA, 45 bases read in frame from base 1. Germline trimming amounts to 4 bases on V and 1 base on J, with 5 as the count of junction bases outside the gene matches. The germline V gene gives CDR1 as ENHRY and CDR2 as SYGVKD.